Listed here is a single T cell receptor (beta chain). CD4+ cell separation produced CD45RA+ naive and CD45RA-negative memory subsets. Original handling: There were no quality scores in the junction-only immunoSEQ sequences, so filtering differed. Some clones are missing from TCRdb's copy, which holds only in-frame ones; the method was immunoSEQ multiplex PCR. From that table come the V and J calls and clone size; the DNA was used to work out D and trimming. Seen here are over a million clones, about 96% observed once, and the top ten hold approximately 1.1%. There are 14 residues in the CDR3. Germline V lookup: CDR1 KGHSH, CDR2 LQKENI. The V gene end was trimmed by 3 bases and the J gene end by 5 bases; junction bases not matched to a gene: 5. These data are taken from a study of shared clonotypes between healthy human individuals.

This sequence joins TRBV18 and TRBJ2-7; 9 positions agree with TRBD2. Sequencing input: naive CD4+ T cells sorted from blood. As to subset: CD45RA+ positively selected. This TCR was recovered from a man aged 25 to 40 in good health. DNA of the CDR3: TGTGCCAGCTCACCCGTAGCGGGAGAGGACGAGCAGTACTTC. It codes for CASSPVAGEDEQYF. Supplemented by reference TRBV18 and TRBJ2-7, the full variable domain reads NAGVMQNPRHLVRRRGQEARLRCSPMKGHSHVYWYRQLPEEGLKFMVYLQKENIIDESGMPKERFSAEFPKEGPSILRIQQVVRGDSAAYFCASSPVAGEDEQYFGPGTRLTVT.